The 26 T cell receptor beta chains given below trace back to one sample, sequenced in a study of cytomegalovirus exposure and HLA in healthy donors. Generated by immunoSEQ multiplex PCR, the TCRdb table keeps only in-frame clones and is missing some. This sample has some 170,000 clones, with 84% found just once. Sequenced: PBMCs. The receptors were gathered from a man aged 25-40 years in good health and CMV-seropositive.

This clone was picked up one time. The chain is built from TRBV14 and TRBJ1-2, with D possibly matching TRBD1 (5 bases). The germline V and J ends were trimmed by 1 base and 6 bases, with 15 bases remaining between them. The V gene's germline CDR1 is SGHDN and CDR2 FVKESK. The CDR3 covers 15 residues. The CDR3 nucleotides read TGTGCCAGCAGCCAAGGCTGGGGCCCAACCGATGGCTACACCTTC. Its translation: CASSQGWGPTDGYTF.

The chain joins TRBV25-1 to TRBJ1-2; 9 positions agree with TRBD1. V lost 8 bases to trimming and J lost 4 bases; unmatched junction nucleotides: 2. The germline CDR1 and CDR2 sequences are MGHDK and SYGVNS. CDR3 length: 12 amino acids. The CDR3 loop reads CASRDRVYGYTF. Written as DNA, the CDR3 is TGTGCCAGCCGGGACAGGGTCTATGGCTACACCTTC.

J is TRBJ2-7 and V is TRBV28, with a tentative D call TRBD1 (5 bases). Trimming stripped 5 bases from V and 7 bases from J, with 12 bases between. The CDR3 consists of 12 residues. Germline assignment: CDR1 MDHEN and CDR2 SYDVKM. CDR3: CASSPHRREQYF. CDR3 coding DNA: TGTGCCAGCAGTCCCCACAGGAGAGAGCAGTACTTC. Based on the CDR3 plus reference TRBV28 and TRBJ2-7, the full variable domain is DVKVTQSSRYLVKRTGEKVFLECVQDMDHENMFWYRQDPGLGLRLIYFSYDVKMKEKGDIPEGYSVSREKKERFSLILESASTNQTSMYLCASSPHRREQYFGPGTRLTVT.

The gene calls are TRBV7-2 and TRBJ1-5; TRBD1 aligns across 8 bases. The trim removed 2 bases at V and 2 bases at J, leaving 2 bases unmatched. This CDR3 contains 15 residues. Germline-derived CDR1 and CDR2 are SGHTA and FQGNSA. Here the CDR3 reads CASSLQGARNQPQHF. The DNA of the CDR3 is TGTGCCAGCAGCTTACAGGGGGCTCGCAATCAGCCCCAGCATTTT.

The chain's CDR3 is CASSQGLAGGLEQFF. The CDR3, as DNA: TGTGCCAGCAGCCAGGGACTAGCGGGAGGGCTTGAGCAGTTCTTC. The chain combines TRBV27 with TRBJ2-1; TRBD2 agrees at 16 bases. Germline-derived CDR1 and CDR2 are MNHEY and SMNVEV (reference sequence). Trimming removed 6 bases from V and 9 bases from J; junction bases left unmatched: 5. The CDR3 runs to 15 residues.

This chain uses TRBV18 with TRBJ2-7; D uncertain. Trimming pared 3 bases from V and 1 base from J, leaving 13 bases between. This CDR3 region has 15 residues. The germline gives CDR1 KGHSH, CDR2 LQKENI. The CDR3 sequence is CASSPTAEESYEQYF. CDR3 nucleotide sequence: TGTGCCAGCTCACCGACGGCCGAGGAATCCTACGAGCAGTACTTC.

V and J are TRBV19 and TRBJ2-3, with TRBD1 identical over 7 bases. The germline V gene encodes CDR1 LNHDA and CDR2 SQIVND (reference sequence). This CDR3 has 15 amino acids. Trimming took 6 bases from V and 6 from J; bases not matched to a gene: 12. The CDR3 reads CASRPQGVQRDTQYF. The CDR3 DNA is TGTGCCAGTAGGCCGCAGGGGGTGCAGCGGGATACGCAGTATTTT. The full variable domain, its missing parts supplied by reference TRBV19 and TRBJ2-3, is DGGITQSPKYLFRKEGQNVTLSCEQNLNHDAMYWYRQDPGQGLRLIYYSQIVNDFQKGDIAEGYSVSREKKESFPLTVTSAQKNPTAFYLCASRPQGVQRDTQYFGPGTRLTVL.

The V gene is TRBV9, the J gene TRBJ1-1; 11 bases map to TRBD1. Germline CDR1 and CDR2: SGDLS and YYNGEE. V was pared by 3 bases and J by 6 bases, with 10 bases of the junction left unmatched. This CDR3 spans 16 amino acids. The CDR3 DNA is TGTGCCAGCAGCGCCTCCGGGACAGGGGGAATCGCTGAAGCTTTCTTT. Its translation is CASSASGTGGIAEAFF.

CDR3 DNA sequence: TGTGCCAGCAGTTTTGGGCAGGGGAAGAGGTATGGCTACACCTTC. This translates into CASSFGQGKRYGYTF. The chain combines TRBV28 with TRBJ1-2, with D perhaps TRBD1 (6 bases). CDR3 length: 15 residues. Germline CDR1 is MDHEN and CDR2 is SYDVKM. The V end was cut by 3 bases, the J end by 5 bases, with 16 bases between.

V is TRBV9 and J is TRBJ2-1; 12 bases are a match to TRBD2. The V gene end was trimmed by 3 bases and the J gene end by 7 bases; junction bases not matched to a gene: 14. The CDR3 covers 18 residues. Germline CDR1 and CDR2: SGDLS and YYNGEE. CDR3 region: CASSAEPSGRGNENEQFF. DNA for the CDR3: TGTGCCAGCAGCGCCGAGCCTAGCGGGAGGGGGAATGAGAATGAGCAGTTCTTC.

The V gene is TRBV5-6, the J gene TRBJ1-6; no firm D call. The germline V and J ends were trimmed by 4 bases and 7 bases, with 21 bases remaining between them. The CDR3 length is 17 residues. CDR1 is SGHDT, CDR2 YYEEEE, per germline. CDR3 loop: CASSRPFAAQRNSPLHF. The CDR3 DNA reads as TGTGCCAGCAGCCGCCCCTTCGCGGCCCAAAGGAATTCACCCCTCCACTTT.

This clone was picked up a small number of times. The chain is built from TRBV6-6 and TRBJ2-7; D unclear. Trimming pared 2 bases from V and 3 bases from J, leaving 5 bases between. Germline V gene data show CDR1 as MNHNY and CDR2 as SVGAGI (reference sequence). The CDR3 extends over 12 amino acids. The CDR3 DNA reads as TGTGCCAGCAGTTACACTGGCTACGAGCAGTACTTC. This codes for CASSYTGYEQYF.

The chain uses TRBV13 and TRBJ1-1; no firm D call. The CDR3 consists of 13 residues. Germline V CDR1 and CDR2: PRHDT, FYEKMQ (reference sequence). V lost 0 bases and J lost 5, with 7 bases in between. The CDR3 sequence: CASSLGAGTEAFF. The CDR3, as DNA: TGTGCCAGCAGCTTAGGCGCGGGGACTGAAGCTTTCTTT.

This clone appeared a single time. The chain uses TRBV6-5 and TRBJ1-1; D ambiguous. Germline lookup yields CDR1 MNHEY and CDR2 SVGAGI. This CDR3 contains 13 residues. Trimming pared 2 bases from V and 3 bases from J, leaving 7 bases between. This CDR3 is CASSYTGDTEAFF. CDR3 nucleotide sequence: TGTGCCAGCAGTTACACGGGAGACACTGAAGCTTTCTTT.

The chain links TRBV12-5 to TRBJ1-1, with 10 bases that match TRBD1. The germline gives CDR1 LGHNT, CDR2 FRNRAP. The junction had 8 bases not matched to a gene; V was cut back by 5 bases and J by 5 bases. This CDR3 region has 15 residues. The CDR3 DNA follows: TGTGCTAGTGGTCAGACGGGACAGGGGATTACTGAAGCTTTCTTT. This sequence encodes CASGQTGQGITEAFF.

The chain carries TRBV5-8 and TRBJ1-1; no reliable D call. This CDR3 comprises 14 residues. Trimming cost V 1 base and J 2 bases, with 9 bases left between them. The germline V gene encodes CDR1 SGHTS and CDR2 YDEGEE. The CDR3 sequence is CASSLRSFNTEAFF. The CDR3, as DNA: TGTGCCAGCAGCTTGCGTTCTTTTAACACTGAAGCTTTCTTT.

This chain uses TRBV7-2 with TRBJ2-5; 10 bases line up with TRBD2. Germline assignment: CDR1 SGHTA and CDR2 FQGNSA. This CDR3 comprises 15 residues. The trim removed 4 bases at V and 2 bases at J, leaving 4 bases unmatched. CDR3 in amino acids: CASSWTSGIQETQYF. CDR3 DNA: TGTGCCAGCAGCTGGACTAGCGGAATACAAGAGACCCAGTACTTC.

The gene calls are TRBV21-1 and TRBJ1-1. TRBV21-1 constitutes a pseudogene. The length of the CDR3 is 14 residues. CDR3 amino acids: CASSKPQGGTEAFF. The CDR3, as DNA: TGTGCCAGCAGCAAACCACAGGGAGGGACTGAAGCTTTCTTT.

The chain employs TRBV28 and TRBJ2-7, with TRBD1 matching over 7 bases. Germline V gene sequence: CDR1 MDHEN, CDR2 SYDVKM. This CDR3 is 15 amino acids long. V shed 4 bases and J 2 bases; nucleotides not matched to a gene: 8. The CDR3 loop reads CASSSRWDRPYEQYF. DNA for the CDR3: TGTGCCAGCAGTTCTCGCTGGGACAGACCCTACGAGCAGTACTTC.

This chain uses TRBV30 with TRBJ2-7; 8 nucleotides align to TRBD1. Germline V lookup: CDR1 GTSNPN, CDR2 SVGIG (reference sequence). CDR3 length: 12 residues. V gave up 1 base and J gave up 11 bases; unmatched junction bases: 7. CDR3 sequence: CAWSAGTDREYF. As DNA, the CDR3 is TGTGCCTGGAGTGCGGGTACGGACAGGGAGTACTTC.

The CDR3 nucleotides read TGTGCCAGCAGTTTCTCACAGGGCAGTCAGCCCCAGCATTTT. It encodes CASSFSQGSQPQHF. This chain connects TRBV27 to TRBJ1-5; a weak D match, TRBD1 (6 bases). This CDR3 has 14 amino acids. Trimming left V 3 bases short and J 6 bases short, with 12 bases between. Germline V CDR1 and CDR2: MNHEY, SMNVEV (reference sequence).

The gene calls are TRBV6-6 and TRBJ2-7; D not resolved. Looked up from germline, CDR1 is MNHNY and CDR2 is SVGAGI (reference sequence). Trimming removed 0 bases at V and 7 bases at J, with 10 bases between. The CDR3 is 13 amino acids. CDR3 residues: CASSYSIAWEQYF. The CDR3, as DNA: TGTGCCAGCAGTTACTCAATAGCCTGGGAGCAGTACTTC.

The rearrangement joins TRBV10-3 to TRBJ1-5; weak D call: TRBD1 (5 bases). This CDR3 has 12 residues. The V gene lost 2 bases and the J gene lost 6 bases, with 5 bases spanning the gap. Germline CDR1 reads ENHRY; CDR2 reads SYGVKD. The CDR3, as DNA: TGTGCCATCAGTGAGGGGGCTCAGCCCCAGCATTTT. Its protein is CAISEGAQPQHF.

The rearrangement uses TRBV7-5 and TRBJ2-1; the table names TRBD1, a call not compared with the DNA. TRBV7-5 is a documented pseudogene. This CDR3 is 15 amino acids long. CDR3 DNA sequence: TGTGTCAGAAGCACGCAGGGTTTTGTGTACAATGAGCAGTTCTTC. Translated: CVRSTQGFVYNEQFF.

This clone appeared once. The J gene is TRBJ2-7, the V gene TRBV30; D perhaps matches TRBD2 (5 bases). Trimming pared 6 bases from V and 3 bases from J, leaving 9 bases between. Germline CDR1 reads GTSNPN; CDR2 reads SVGIG (reference sequence). The CDR3 has 11 amino acids. The CDR3 DNA follows: TGTGCCTGTGGGGAGCTCTACGAGCAGTACTTC. Translation gives CACGELYEQYF.

This chain connects TRBV27 to TRBJ1-4, with 10 bases aligning to TRBD1. The CDR3 runs to 18 residues. Germline assignment: CDR1 MNHEY and CDR2 SMNVEV (reference sequence). V shed 5 bases, J shed 7 bases, and the junction held 16 bases outside the gene matches. The CDR3 DNA sequence: TGTGCCAGCAGTCTCACCGGGACAGGGGTCTCCCTAGGTGAAAAACTGTTTTTT. Its translation is CASSLTGTGVSLGEKLFF.